This TCR beta chain originates from a study of blood T cell repertoires in COVID-19. At the level of the study: Acute and convalescent COVID-19 specimens originated in the United States, Italy and Spain. PBMCs, B-cell-depleted T cells, or T cells provided the cDNA or gDNA that made up the material.

A few counts support this clone. Germline V gene data show CDR1 as SGHNT and CDR2 as YYREEE (reference sequence). J gave up 4 bases and V 3 bases, and 3 bases lay outside the gene matches. The CDR3 totals 13 residues. As originally analysed: The authors estimated nucleated cell counts from reference gene primer amplification. Profiling relied on immunoSEQ multiplex PCR, and the TCRdb table lists in-frame clones only, not all of them. V, J and clone size reflect that table, while D and trimming were determined from the DNA. Of around 210,000 clones in the sample, 80% were seen once. This TCR derives from a woman aged 65 to 85 with acute or convalescent COVID-19. Sequenced sample: peripheral blood. The rearrangement uses TRBV5-4 and TRBJ1-2, with 7 bases identical to TRBD1. This CDR3 is CASSWGTAYGYTF. The CDR3 nucleotides read TGTGCCAGCAGCTGGGGGACAGCCTATGGCTACACCTTC.